A selection of T cell receptor beta chains follows, all from one sample in a study of cytomegalovirus exposure and HLA in healthy donors. The data were produced by immunoSEQ multiplex PCR, yet TCRdb's version contains in-frame clones alone and is incomplete. The sample holds about 200,000 clones, around 86% seen once. Sequencing was performed on PBMCs. These receptors all come from a woman aged 45-59 years in good health and CMV-seropositive. Each CDR3 is given with its conserved first and last residue. The order of the fields is J gene, V gene, clone size, D gene, CDR3 protein, CDR3 DNA. D genes are given only for firm matches. Size is stated for part of the rows, as once, few or many counts, or as a class when the clone is expanded.

j_call: TRBJ2-1; v_call: TRBV10-1; clone_size: NA; d_call: TRBD1; cdr3_aa: CASSEQGDAYNEQFF; cdr3_nt: TGCGCCAGCAGTGAACAGGGGGACGCCTACAATGAGCAGTTCTTC
j_call: TRBJ1-6; v_call: TRBV11-2; clone_size: once; d_call: TRBD1; cdr3_aa: CASSLEGQGEDSPLHF; cdr3_nt: TGTGCCAGCAGCTTAGAAGGACAGGGTGAAGATTCACCCCTCCACTTT
j_call: TRBJ2-3; v_call: TRBV10-3; clone_size: NA; d_call: NA; cdr3_aa: CAISESSGTDTQYF; cdr3_nt: TGTGCCATCAGTGAGTCGTCAGGCACAGATACGCAGTATTTT
j_call: TRBJ1-5; v_call: TRBV19; clone_size: NA; d_call: NA; cdr3_aa: CASSQGPQPQHF; cdr3_nt: TGTGCCAGTAGCCAGGGGCCGCAGCCCCAGCATTTT
j_call: TRBJ1-2; v_call: TRBV29-1; clone_size: NA; d_call: TRBD1; cdr3_aa: CSVDLGQGDGYTF; cdr3_nt: TGCAGCGTTGACCTGGGACAGGGGGATGGCTACACCTTC
j_call: TRBJ2-1; v_call: TRBV19; clone_size: NA; d_call: NA; cdr3_aa: CASSQGTLSSYNEQFF; cdr3_nt: TGTGCCAGTAGCCAGGGGACGCTAAGCTCCTACAATGAGCAGTTCTTC
j_call: TRBJ2-5; v_call: TRBV7-9; clone_size: NA; d_call: NA; cdr3_aa: CASRSGGQYF; cdr3_nt: TGTGCCAGCAGGTCCGGGGGCCAGTACTTC
j_call: TRBJ2-5; v_call: TRBV25-1; clone_size: few; d_call: NA; cdr3_aa: CASSEPRVQETQYF; cdr3_nt: TGTGCCAGCAGTGAACCCAGGGTCCAAGAGACCCAGTACTTC
j_call: TRBJ2-3; v_call: TRBV6-1; clone_size: NA; d_call: TRBD2; cdr3_aa: CASRVGLGRTDTQYF; cdr3_nt: TGTGCCAGCAGAGTCGGACTAGGCCGCACAGATACGCAGTATTTT
j_call: TRBJ2-7; v_call: TRBV19; clone_size: NA; d_call: TRBD1; cdr3_aa: CASRGTGLHEQYF; cdr3_nt: TGTGCCAGTAGAGGGACAGGTCTCCACGAGCAGTACTTC
j_call: TRBJ1-6; v_call: TRBV21-1; clone_size: NA; d_call: NA; cdr3_aa: CASSATRGGYNSPLHF; cdr3_nt: TGTGCCAGCAGCGCCACGAGGGGGGGTTACAATTCACCCCTCCACTTT
j_call: TRBJ1-2; v_call: TRBV5-1; clone_size: NA; d_call: NA; cdr3_aa: CASSLDGNYGYTF; cdr3_nt: TGCGCCAGCAGCTTGGACGGTAACTATGGCTACACCTTC
j_call: TRBJ1-5; v_call: TRBV27; clone_size: NA; d_call: NA; cdr3_aa: CASSRGPPYQPQHF; cdr3_nt: TGTGCCAGCAGTAGGGGTCCCCCCTATCAGCCCCAGCATTTT
j_call: TRBJ1-1; v_call: TRBV6-5; clone_size: NA; d_call: NA; cdr3_aa: CASSPGRSPEAFF; cdr3_nt: TGTGCCAGCAGTCCCGGGAGGAGCCCTGAAGCTTTCTTT
j_call: TRBJ1-5; v_call: TRBV2; clone_size: NA; d_call: NA; cdr3_aa: CASSRNRDGQPQHF; cdr3_nt: TGTGCCAGCAGTAGAAACAGGGATGGGCAGCCCCAGCATTTT
j_call: TRBJ2-1; v_call: TRBV4-1; clone_size: NA; d_call: TRBD2; cdr3_aa: CASSSPRTSDEQFF; cdr3_nt: TGCGCCAGCAGCTCCCCACGGACTAGCGATGAGCAGTTCTTC
j_call: TRBJ2-2; v_call: TRBV18; clone_size: NA; d_call: NA; cdr3_aa: CASSPPGRDTGELFF; cdr3_nt: TGTGCCAGCTCACCACCAGGGAGAGACACCGGGGAGCTGTTTTTT
j_call: TRBJ2-3; v_call: TRBV5-1; clone_size: few; d_call: NA; cdr3_aa: CASSWDNTDTQYF; cdr3_nt: TGCGCCAGCAGCTGGGACAACACAGATACGCAGTATTTT
j_call: TRBJ1-1; v_call: TRBV30; clone_size: NA; d_call: NA; cdr3_aa: CAWSVRDTEAFF; cdr3_nt: TGTGCCTGGAGTGTACGGGACACTGAAGCTTTCTTT
j_call: TRBJ2-2; v_call: TRBV27; clone_size: NA; d_call: NA; cdr3_aa: CASSFTNGELFF; cdr3_nt: TGTGCCAGCAGTTTTACTAACGGGGAGCTGTTTTTT
j_call: TRBJ2-2; v_call: TRBV4-1; clone_size: NA; d_call: NA; cdr3_aa: CASSQGRGGGAKTGELFF; cdr3_nt: TGCGCCAGCAGCCAAGGGCGTGGTGGGGGGGCTAAGACCGGGGAGCTGTTTTTT
j_call: TRBJ2-7; v_call: TRBV29-1; clone_size: NA; d_call: NA; cdr3_aa: CSVTPSGISEQYF; cdr3_nt: TGCAGCGTAACCCCGTCGGGGATCTCCGAGCAGTACTTC
j_call: TRBJ2-7; v_call: TRBV4-3; clone_size: NA; d_call: TRBD2; cdr3_aa: CASSRERGGPYEQYF; cdr3_nt: TGCGCCAGCAGCCGCGAGCGGGGGGGCCCGTACGAGCAGTACTTC
j_call: TRBJ1-4; v_call: TRBV6-5; clone_size: NA; d_call: NA; cdr3_aa: CASSSPEKGHEKLFF; cdr3_nt: TGTGCCAGCAGTTCCCCAGAAAAGGGGCACGAAAAACTGTTTTTT
j_call: TRBJ2-7; v_call: TRBV2; clone_size: NA; d_call: NA; cdr3_aa: CASSVQGTYEQYF; cdr3_nt: TGTGCCAGCAGTGTACAGGGTACCTACGAGCAGTACTTC
j_call: TRBJ2-3; v_call: TRBV11-2; clone_size: once; d_call: NA; cdr3_aa: CASSLTVSPSTDTQYF; cdr3_nt: TGTGCCAGCAGTTTGACAGTTTCCCCCTCCACAGATACGCAGTATTTT
j_call: TRBJ2-1; v_call: TRBV18; clone_size: NA; d_call: TRBD1; cdr3_aa: CASSPPGQGANEQFF; cdr3_nt: TGTGCCAGCTCACCACCAGGACAGGGGGCTAATGAGCAGTTCTTC
j_call: TRBJ2-1; v_call: TRBV15; clone_size: NA; d_call: TRBD1; cdr3_aa: CATSRDLGGQMRRFF; cdr3_nt: TGTGCCACCAGCAGAGATCTTGGGGGACAGATGCGCAGGTTCTTC
j_call: TRBJ2-1; v_call: TRBV9; clone_size: NA; d_call: TRBD2; cdr3_aa: CASSGTSGRASYNEQFF; cdr3_nt: TGTGCCAGCAGCGGAACTAGCGGGAGGGCGAGTTACAATGAGCAGTTCTTC
j_call: TRBJ2-1; v_call: TRBV11-2; clone_size: NA; d_call: NA; cdr3_aa: CASSLGRTENEQFF; cdr3_nt: TGTGCCAGCAGCTTAGGACGGACAGAAAATGAGCAGTTCTTC
j_call: TRBJ1-1; v_call: TRBV11-2; clone_size: once; d_call: NA; cdr3_aa: CASSLQGNTEAFF; cdr3_nt: TGTGCCAGCAGCTTGCAGGGGAACACTGAAGCTTTCTTT
j_call: TRBJ1-5; v_call: TRBV6-5; clone_size: NA; d_call: NA; cdr3_aa: CASSSPGFPQHF; cdr3_nt: TGTGCCAGCAGCTCACCAGGGTTTCCCCAGCATTTT
j_call: TRBJ1-2; v_call: TRBV28; clone_size: NA; d_call: NA; cdr3_aa: CASRLTNYGYTF; cdr3_nt: TGTGCCAGCAGACTAACTAACTATGGCTACACCTTC
j_call: TRBJ2-2; v_call: TRBV5-6; clone_size: NA; d_call: TRBD2; cdr3_aa: CASSSTGTSSGELFF; cdr3_nt: TGTGCCAGCAGCTCCACCGGGACTAGCTCTGGGGAGCTGTTTTTT
j_call: TRBJ1-1; v_call: TRBV5-4; clone_size: few; d_call: NA; cdr3_aa: CASSFSPQAPGPGEAFF; cdr3_nt: TGTGCCAGCAGCTTTTCCCCACAAGCTCCAGGGCCTGGTGAAGCTTTCTTT
j_call: TRBJ1-2; v_call: TRBV18; clone_size: NA; d_call: NA; cdr3_aa: CASEPGGGGYTF; cdr3_nt: TGTGCCAGCGAGCCCGGGGGTGGAGGCTACACCTTC
j_call: TRBJ1-5; v_call: TRBV19; clone_size: NA; d_call: NA; cdr3_aa: CASSTSTGFGNQPQHF; cdr3_nt: TGTGCCAGTAGTACATCGACAGGTTTCGGCAATCAGCCCCAGCATTTT